This TCR beta chain was retrieved from a study of post-analysis software for immune sequencing data. With respect to this clonotype: Its antigen is currently unknown.

Trimming stripped 0 bases from V and 0 bases from J, with 9 bases between. Germline CDR1 is SGHTA and CDR2 is FQGTGA. The CDR3 length is 16 residues. Overall study findings and caveats: There were four or five TRBV segments more frequent in patients than controls, and TRBV5-6, TRBV5-1 and TRBV20-1 were among them.

Prepared TCR beta cDNA libraries contained unique molecular identifiers. TCRdb ran MiXCR on the PCR reads and lists one entry per CDR3 protein. The sample carries some 450,000 distinct CDR3 sequences, roughly 45% recorded once. V usage is TRBV7-3 and J usage is TRBJ2-4; D remains unclear. Sequences were obtained from blood. The TCR comes from a girl aged 10 to 17 with multiple sclerosis. The DNA for the CDR3 is TGTGCCAGCAGCTTAACTGGGCCTGCAGCCAAAAACATTCAGTACTTC. Residues: CASSLTGPAAKNIQYF.